A selection of T cell receptor beta chains follows, all from one sample in a study of CD8+ T cells in alopecia areata. Generated by immunoSEQ multiplex PCR, the TCRdb table keeps only in-frame clones and is missing some. The sample yields more than 200,000 clones, approximately 45% seen once. Here the sequenced sample was CD4+ T cells sorted from blood, taken at approximately week 37, from a patient treated with tofacitinib. The receptor source for this set is a human donor with alopecia areata. CDR3s include the opening cysteine and the closing phenylalanine or tryptophan. The order of the fields is V gene, CDR3 protein.

v_call: TRBV5-4; cdr3_aa: CASSLKLAGPSTDTQYF
v_call: TRBV30; cdr3_aa: CAWSGRLSSYEQYF
v_call: TRBV7-2; cdr3_aa: CASSPPRLASKETQYF
v_call: TRBV30; cdr3_aa: CAWSLAGPYEQYF
v_call: TRBV5-6; cdr3_aa: CASSTRAKGADTQYF
v_call: TRBV6-5; cdr3_aa: CASSDPLYEQYF
v_call: TRBV18; cdr3_aa: CASSPLGLASGSAEQFF
v_call: TRBV30; cdr3_aa: CAWSPQGAQSSYEQYF
v_call: TRBV29-1; cdr3_aa: CSVVEGNSGNTIYF
v_call: TRBV15; cdr3_aa: CATSQVTGELFF
v_call: TRBV6-5; cdr3_aa: CASSSLNTELNQPQHF
v_call: TRBV30; cdr3_aa: CAWTTGVGGYTF
v_call: TRBV29-1; cdr3_aa: CSTVRLQGSYSGANVLTF
v_call: TRBV25-1; cdr3_aa: CASSELRTGGNTEAFF
v_call: TRBV29-1; cdr3_aa: CSVAQGSGNTEAFF
v_call: TRBV6-5; cdr3_aa: CASRDRDYGYTF
v_call: TRBV30; cdr3_aa: CAWIHWTGDYGYTF
v_call: TRBV11-2; cdr3_aa: CASSLTSLITGELFF
v_call: TRBV27; cdr3_aa: CASSLKGLPGRQFF
v_call: TRBV30; cdr3_aa: CAWYSGSRTDTQYF
v_call: TRBV7-9; cdr3_aa: CASSGRTDYEQYF
v_call: TRBV5-1; cdr3_aa: CASRPAGTNTEAFF
v_call: TRBV19; cdr3_aa: CASSIKGGTGELFF
v_call: TRBV7-2; cdr3_aa: CASSFRDRGRDEQFF
v_call: TRBV30; cdr3_aa: CAWSGGLLPWADTQYF
v_call: TRBV14; cdr3_aa: CASSAAGSTDTQYF
v_call: TRBV30; cdr3_aa: CAWRQGGAHEKLFF
v_call: TRBV7-2; cdr3_aa: CASSYGTSIYEQYF
v_call: TRBV20-1; cdr3_aa: CSASRGRGEFF
v_call: TRBV5-1; cdr3_aa: CASSLTTANIQYF
v_call: TRBV2; cdr3_aa: CASSEALRGYTF
v_call: TRBV5-1; cdr3_aa: CASSFSSQGNHGELFF
v_call: TRBV30; cdr3_aa: CAWSVQADTQYF
v_call: TRBV7-2; cdr3_aa: CASSLSIGRETQYF
v_call: TRBV10-3; cdr3_aa: CAISGTLGAGETQYF
v_call: TRBV19; cdr3_aa: CASSMTGGFTGELFF
v_call: TRBV10-3; cdr3_aa: CATGTVYEQYF
v_call: TRBV7-2; cdr3_aa: CASSRTSGITGELFF
v_call: TRBV11-3; cdr3_aa: CASSFGRANTGELFF
v_call: TRBV29-1; cdr3_aa: CSAARLDGIEQFF
v_call: TRBV7-2; cdr3_aa: CASSSWTSRDTQYF